These 9 T cell receptor beta chains share one sample of origin, sequenced in a study of blood T cell repertoires in COVID-19 (TCRdb year 2020). Libraries were made using the immunoSEQ multiplex PCR assay. The immuneACCESS repertoire file appears here via TCRdb, limited to in-frame rearrangements. These files lack a portion of the clones; in checked studies, under half of the deficit traces to unresolved V genes, and the cause of the others is not known. In this sample the table shows under 200,000 clones, approximately 90% of which occur a single time. The top ten constitute around 0.53% of the sample. The sample was peripheral blood. These receptors all come from a man between 50 and 59 years old with acute or convalescent COVID-19.

This rearrangement joins TRBV27 to TRBJ2-2; the D gene is possibly TRBD2 (6 bases). This CDR3 comprises 14 residues. Germline-derived CDR1 and CDR2 are MNHEY and SMNVEV (reference sequence). Trimming cost V 8 bases and J 6 bases, with 16 bases left between them. This chain's CDR3 is CASYRQAGPGELFF. The CDR3 DNA reads as TGTGCCAGCTATCGTCAAGCGGGCCCCGGGGAGCTGTTTTTT.

The chain carries TRBV19 and TRBJ2-7; TRBD1 is a possible D gene (5 bases). V lost 3 bases to trimming and J lost 3 bases, with 12 bases between them. This CDR3 contains 14 residues. Germline V gives CDR1 LNHDA, CDR2 SQIVND (reference sequence). The CDR3 reads CASSIGQGGYEQYF. DNA for the CDR3: TGTGCCAGTAGTATCGGCCAGGGTGGCTACGAGCAGTACTTC.

This clone came up once. The CDR3 reads CASSLRPVLATDTQYF. Written as DNA, the CDR3 is TGTGCCAGCAGCTTGCGGCCTGTTCTAGCAACAGATACGCAGTATTTT. The chain employs TRBV5-5 and TRBJ2-3; the D gene is possibly TRBD2 (5 bases). This CDR3 region has 16 residues. Trimming shortened V by 1 base and J by 3 bases, and 15 bases separated the two germline ends. The V gene's germline CDR1 is SGHKS and CDR2 YYEKEE (reference sequence).

This chain connects TRBV29-1 to TRBJ2-1; 7 bases agree with TRBD1. Germline values: CDR1 SQVTM, CDR2 ANQGSEA. CDR3 length: 15 amino acids. With V trimmed by 0 bases and J by 4 bases, 6 bases remained unmatched. This CDR3 reads CSVEDQGDGYNEQFF. The CDR3 nucleotides are TGCAGCGTTGAAGACCAGGGGGACGGTTACAATGAGCAGTTCTTC.

The chain recombines TRBV28 with TRBJ1-2; 8 bases are shared with TRBD1. V was clipped by 6 bases and J by 4 bases; unmatched bases: 7. Germline V gene sequence: CDR1 MDHEN, CDR2 SYDVKM. This CDR3 has 14 amino acids. The CDR3 coding sequence is TGTGCCAGCAGAACGACAGGGGTGGCCTATGGCTACACCTTC. Its translation is CASRTTGVAYGYTF.

V usage is TRBV6-2 or TRBV6-3 and J usage is TRBJ1-1; D unclear. Trimming left V 2 bases short and J 1 base short, with 14 bases between. Germline V gene sequence: CDR1 MNHEY, CDR2 SVGEGT. The CDR3 is 16 residues long. CDR3 sequence: CASSYIFIGRNTEAFF. CDR3 nucleotide sequence: TGTGCCAGCAGTTACATTTTTATCGGGAGGAACACTGAAGCTTTCTTT.

This chain links TRBV6-5 with TRBJ1-1; D is perhaps TRBD1 (6 bases). This CDR3 spans 14 amino acids. Trimming stripped 5 bases from V and 1 base from J, with 11 bases between. Germline values: CDR1 MNHEY, CDR2 SVGAGI. The CDR3 DNA reads TGTGCCAGCAGTACCCGACAGGCGAACACTGAAGCTTTCTTT. Translation gives CASSTRQANTEAFF.

This clone appeared once. The chain is built from TRBV7-2 and TRBJ2-2, with 14 bases identical to TRBD2. The CDR3 loop spans 19 amino acids. From germline, CDR1 is SGHTA and CDR2 FQGNSA. With 3 bases clipped from V and 7 bases from J, the junction kept 13 bases outside the gene matches. CDR3 residues: CASSLSGTSGSWSFGELFF. The DNA for the CDR3 is TGTGCCAGCAGCTTGTCCGGGACTAGCGGGAGTTGGAGCTTCGGGGAGCTGTTTTTT.

The V and J genes are TRBV19 and TRBJ1-4; TRBD1 is a possible D gene (6 bases). CDR1 is LNHDA, CDR2 SQIVND, per germline (reference sequence). The length of the CDR3 is 13 residues. Trimming removed 9 bases from V and 4 bases from J, with 12 bases in between. CDR3 protein: CASRDTSNEKLFF. The CDR3 coding sequence is TGTGCCAGCAGGGACACCAGTAATGAAAAACTGTTTTTT.